One sample yielded the 31 T cell receptor beta chains listed below, sequenced in a study of T-cell memory formation after mild COVID-19. TCRdb reanalysed the 5' RACE reads using MiXCR and keeps one entry per CDR3 protein. The table has roughly 510,000 distinct CDR3 sequences, roughly a sixth seen once. Material: PBMCs or a T cell subset sorted from them (not recorded which). The receptors were gathered from an adult woman who had mild COVID-19 (a few samples of this study predate the infection). Cell type and time point are not known.

Only a few counts were recorded for this clonotype. The gene calls are TRBV15 and TRBJ2-2; D is possibly TRBD2 (5 bases). V shed 0 bases and J shed 1 base, with 9 bases lying between them. This CDR3 is built from 16 residues. CDR1 is LNHNV, CDR2 YYDKDF, per germline (reference sequence). The CDR3 is CATSRDAAGNTGELFF. In nucleotides, the CDR3 is TGTGCCACCAGCAGAGATGCGGCGGGGAACACCGGGGAGCTGTTTTTT.

Only a few counts were recorded for this clonotype. In nucleotides, the CDR3 is TGTGCCAGCAGCTTAGGCTACAGGGGTGCTAACTATGGCTACACCTTC. Its protein is CASSLGYRGANYGYTF. V is TRBV7-2 and J is TRBJ1-2; 7 nucleotides agree with TRBD1. The CDR3 is 16 amino acids. V trimming: 1 base; J trimming: 0 bases; junction bases outside the gene matches: 5. The germline gives CDR1 SGHTA, CDR2 FQGNSA. Combining the CDR3 with reference TRBV7-2 and TRBJ1-2 gives the whole variable domain GAGVSQSPSNKVTEKGKDVELRCDPISGHTALYWYRQSLGQGLEFLIYFQGNSAPDKSGLPSDRFSAERTGGSVSTLTIQRTQQEDSAVYLCASSLGYRGANYGYTFGSGTRLTVV.

The chain carries TRBV6-2 or TRBV6-3 and TRBJ1-5, with D maybe TRBD1 (6 bases). CDR1 and CDR2 from the germline V gene are MNHEY and SVGEGT. Trimming took 0 bases from V and 5 from J, leaving 11 bases between them. The CDR3 covers 15 residues. The CDR3 loop is CASSYSLQGHQPQHF. The CDR3 DNA follows: TGTGCCAGCAGTTACTCGTTACAGGGCCATCAGCCCCAGCATTTT.

V usage is TRBV7-9 and J usage is TRBJ2-1; 8 nucleotides agree with TRBD1. This CDR3 is built from 14 residues. Germline CDR1 reads SEHNR; CDR2 reads FQNEAQ (reference sequence). V dropped 8 bases and J dropped 7; count of bases not matched to a gene: 10. CDR3 in DNA: TGTGCCAGCGCGGGGTACAGGGGGGAAAATGAGCAGTTCTTC. Translation gives CASAGYRGENEQFF. The whole variable domain, filled in from reference TRBV7-9 and TRBJ2-1, reads DTGVSQNPRHKITKRGQNVTFRCDPISEHNRLYWYRQTLGQGPEFLTYFQNEAQLEKSRLLSDRFSAERPKGSFSTLEIQRTEQGDSAMYLCASAGYRGENEQFFGPGTRLTVL.

The gene calls are TRBV7-2 and TRBJ2-5; weak D call: TRBD2 (7 bases). This CDR3 is 16 amino acids long. Germline-derived CDR1 and CDR2 are SGHTA and FQGNSA. V lost 0 bases and J lost 5, with 16 bases in between. CDR3 amino acids: CASSLAGGFQGETQYF. The CDR3 region has the DNA TGTGCCAGCAGCTTAGCCGGGGGGTTCCAGGGGGAGACCCAGTACTTC.

The chain carries TRBV24-1 and TRBJ2-1; TRBD2 aligns across 10 bases. The CDR3 contains 15 residues. CDR1 is KGHDR, CDR2 SFDVKD, per germline. Unmatched junction bases numbered 5, after V lost 6 bases and J lost 4 bases. DNA for the CDR3: TGTGCCACCAGTCATCAAGCGGGAGGGTACAATGAGCAGTTCTTC. Protein: CATSHQAGGYNEQFF.

This clonotype was counted only a few times. The chain recombines TRBV6-2 or TRBV6-3 with TRBJ2-5; D uncertain. Trimming left V 6 bases short and J 4 bases short, with 12 bases between. This CDR3 comprises 13 residues. CDR1 is MNHEY and CDR2 is SVGEGT in the germline V gene. The CDR3 DNA reads TGTGCCAGCAGCTACGTGGGCCCAGAGACCCAGTACTTC. Translated, it gives CASSYVGPETQYF.

This clonotype was seen only a few times. V gene TRBV24-1 combines with J gene TRBJ2-1; D might be TRBD1 (5 bases). The CDR3 totals 14 residues. V was shortened by 1 base and J by 6 bases, with 9 bases between the two germline ends. Looked up from germline, CDR1 is KGHDR and CDR2 is SFDVKD. The CDR3 loop reads CATSDFAGFNEQFF. The CDR3 DNA follows: TGTGCCACCAGTGATTTCGCAGGGTTCAATGAGCAGTTCTTC.

In its sample, this clonotype was seen a few times. V usage is TRBV9 and J usage is TRBJ2-1; possibly TRBD2 for D (5 bases). V was clipped by 0 bases and J by 8 bases, with 18 bases between them. CDR3 length: 16 residues. Germline CDR1 SGDLS, CDR2 YYNGEE. Here the CDR3 reads CASSVVGGGVLDEQFF. The CDR3 nucleotides read TGTGCCAGCAGCGTAGTTGGAGGAGGTGTATTGGATGAGCAGTTCTTC.

This clonotype was counted between two and nine times. The chain has TRBV5-6 and TRBJ2-5; 7 nucleotides align to TRBD1. The CDR3 is 18 amino acids. The germline V gene has CDR1 SGHDT and CDR2 YYEEEE. The V segment lost 2 bases and the J segment 2 bases; nucleotides outside the gene matches: 15. The CDR3 is CASSFRPVGTAVQETQYF. As DNA, the CDR3 is TGTGCCAGCAGCTTCCGGCCAGTGGGGACAGCGGTTCAAGAGACCCAGTACTTC.

This clonotype has a handful of counts. The rearrangement joins TRBV10-3 to TRBJ2-1; 8 positions match TRBD2. This CDR3 spans 15 amino acids. Losses at the gene ends were 7 bases for V and 9 bases for J; bases not matched to a gene: 14. Germline V gene lookup returns CDR1 ENHRY and CDR2 SYGVKD. Here the CDR3 reads CAIMEAGTRFGEQFF. The CDR3 DNA reads TGTGCCATCATGGAAGCGGGGACTAGATTCGGTGAGCAGTTCTTC.

The chain couples TRBV6-2 or TRBV6-3 to TRBJ1-5; D might be TRBD1 (6 bases). Germline-derived CDR1 and CDR2 are MNHEY and SVGEGT. The CDR3 runs 17 residues. V was trimmed by 2 bases and J by 3 bases, leaving 17 bases between them. This CDR3 reads CASSYRGKTGDNQPQHF. CDR3 DNA: TGTGCCAGCAGTTACAGGGGCAAGACAGGAGACAATCAGCCCCAGCATTTT.

The chain has TRBV15 and TRBJ2-7; possibly TRBD2 for D (6 bases). The CDR3 extends over 15 amino acids. Germline CDR1 is LNHNV and CDR2 is YYDKDF (reference sequence). V was shortened by 0 bases and J by 6 bases, with 15 bases between the two germline ends. In DNA form, the CDR3 reads TGTGCCACCAGCAGAGAACGTGGAGGGGTCGGCGAGCAGTACTTC. It encodes CATSRERGGVGEQYF.

The J gene is TRBJ2-7, the V gene TRBV12-3 or TRBV12-4, with no clear D. V lost 4 bases, J lost 3 bases, and 16 bases lay in between. CDR3 length: 15 amino acids. Written as DNA, the CDR3 is TGTGCCAGCAGTTCCCAGAGTGGGCCGAGCTACGAGCAGTACTTC. It specifies CASSSQSGPSYEQYF.

V and J are TRBV12-3 or TRBV12-4 and TRBJ2-7; 9 bases agree with TRBD1. This CDR3 spans 12 amino acids. Trimming at V came to 6 bases and at J to 6 bases, leaving 3 bases not matched to a gene. The DNA for the CDR3 is TGTGCCAGCAGGAAGGACAGGGGCGAGCAGTACTTC. Its protein is CASRKDRGEQYF.

This clonotype was counted at least ten times. J is TRBJ2-2 and V is TRBV7-2; D unclear. Germline CDR1 is SGHTA and CDR2 is FQGNSA. The V end was cut by 2 bases, the J end by 2 bases, with 3 bases between. The CDR3 has 13 residues. CDR3 coding DNA: TGTGCCAGCAGCTTATATAACACCGGGGAGCTGTTTTTT. Protein product: CASSLYNTGELFF.

The V and J genes are TRBV6-5 and TRBJ1-2, with D possibly being TRBD1 (6 bases). This CDR3 has 17 residues. Germline V gives CDR1 MNHEY, CDR2 SVGAGI. V lost 3 bases, J lost 0 bases, and 17 bases lay in between. The CDR3 DNA reads as TGTGCCAGCAGTTATTTGGGTACAGGGTTGCCTAACTATGGCTACACCTTC. Protein sequence: CASSYLGTGLPNYGYTF.

V and J are TRBV10-3 and TRBJ2-3, with 12 bases that match TRBD2. The germline gives CDR1 ENHRY, CDR2 SYGVKD. The V gene end was trimmed by 4 bases and the J gene end by 4 bases; junction bases not matched to a gene: 9. The CDR3 is made up of 17 amino acids. The DNA for the CDR3 is TGTGCCATCAGTGGTGCTAGCGGGAGGGCCGGGGCAGATACGCAGTATTTT. This translates into CAISGASGRAGADTQYF.

This clonotype was observed a handful of times. This rearrangement joins TRBV7-2 to TRBJ2-7; TRBD1 agrees at 7 bases. Per germline, CDR1 SGHTA and CDR2 FQGNSA. Trimming took 5 bases from V and 5 from J; bases not matched to a gene: 12. The length of the CDR3 is 15 residues. The DNA of the CDR3 is TGTGCCAGCAGCAGTCCGGGGCAGGGGGTGGACGAGCAGTACTTC. This translates into CASSSPGQGVDEQYF.

The chain employs TRBV12-3 or TRBV12-4 and TRBJ1-2, with D unclear. The V end lost 7 bases, the J end lost 7 bases, and 13 bases lay between the germline ends. CDR3 length: 12 residues. CDR3 DNA: TGTGCCAGCACCAAAGCCCCCCCTGGCTACACCTTC. Its protein is CASTKAPPGYTF.

DNA for the CDR3: TGTGCCAGCACATCCCGTCCCATACAGTCGGGCCGTCGCTACAATGAGCAGTTCTTC. It yields the protein CASTSRPIQSGRRYNEQFF. The V call is TRBV6-5, the J call TRBJ2-1; D remains unclear. There are 19 residues in the CDR3. Germline assignment: CDR1 MNHEY and CDR2 SVGAGI. V lost 7 bases and J 3 bases, leaving 28 bases between the germline ends.

In its sample, this clonotype was seen a few times. The J gene is TRBJ2-1, the V gene TRBV20-1; D is possibly TRBD2 (5 bases). Trimming removed 1 base from V and 10 bases from J, with 20 bases in between. From germline, CDR1 is DFQATT and CDR2 SNEGSKA (reference sequence). The CDR3 is 15 residues long. CDR3 in amino acids: CSARGWAVSGGEQFF. In DNA, the CDR3 is TGCAGTGCTAGAGGTTGGGCGGTGAGCGGCGGCGAGCAGTTCTTC.

The chain employs TRBV18 and TRBJ2-1, with 8 nucleotides matching TRBD2. The CDR3 has 16 residues. V dropped 0 bases and J dropped 9; count of bases not matched to a gene: 10. Germline lookup yields CDR1 KGHSH and CDR2 LQKENI. The CDR3 protein is CASSPPGRLAMGEQFF. CDR3 DNA sequence: TGTGCCAGCTCACCACCGGGTCGACTAGCGATGGGTGAGCAGTTCTTC.

The chain links TRBV19 to TRBJ2-7; no clear D. CDR1 LNHDA and CDR2 SQIVND come from the germline V gene (reference sequence). CDR3 length: 12 amino acids. V dropped 3 bases and J dropped 11 bases, with 14 bases sitting between them. CDR3 loop: CASSIVGHLKYF. The CDR3 DNA follows: TGTGCCAGTAGTATCGTCGGTCATTTGAAGTACTTC.

The rearrangement links TRBV7-9 to TRBJ2-7; D is perhaps TRBD1 or TRBD2 (5 bases each). This CDR3 has 14 residues. From germline, CDR1 is SEHNR and CDR2 FQNEAQ (reference sequence). The V end was cut by 0 bases, the J end by 5 bases, with 11 bases between. CDR3 nucleotide sequence: TGTGCCAGCAGCTTAGCCGGGGCGGTCCACGAGCAGTACTTC. Amino acids: CASSLAGAVHEQYF.

This clonotype was seen a handful of times. The V gene is TRBV4-1, the J gene TRBJ2-1; D might be TRBD1 or TRBD2, each matching 6 bases. Germline loops: CDR1 MGHRA, CDR2 YSYEKL. V was pared by 4 bases and J by 4 bases, with 17 bases between. This CDR3 comprises 16 residues. CDR3 region: CASSPGGRGRYNEQFF. DNA for the CDR3: TGCGCCAGCAGCCCCGGGGGCCGGGGGCGTTACAATGAGCAGTTCTTC.

The chain carries TRBV12-3 or TRBV12-4 and TRBJ1-1; the D is unclear. The CDR3 is made up of 14 amino acids. V gave up 7 bases and J gave up 0 bases, with 12 bases separating them. CDR3 residues: CASTPRALNTEAFF. DNA of the CDR3: TGTGCCAGCACCCCGCGGGCCTTGAACACTGAAGCTTTCTTT.

The chain joins TRBV20-1 to TRBJ1-1, with no clear D. The CDR3 is 14 residues long. Germline V gene lookup returns CDR1 DFQATT and CDR2 SNEGSKA (reference sequence). V shed 4 bases and J shed 4 bases, with 16 bases lying between them. The chain's CDR3 is CSANPGPRSTEAFF. CDR3 in DNA: TGCAGTGCTAACCCGGGCCCGCGGAGCACTGAAGCTTTCTTT.

This clonotype came up a few times. V usage is TRBV5-1 and J usage is TRBJ1-4; D call uncertain. Germline lookup yields CDR1 SGHRS and CDR2 YFSETQ. Trimming removed 0 bases at V and 8 bases at J, with 20 bases between. This CDR3 is 17 amino acids long. In DNA, the CDR3 is TGCGCCAGCAGCTTGGAATCGGTCCACCAGTTAGGCGAAAAACTGTTTTTT. Its protein product is CASSLESVHQLGEKLFF.

The chain couples TRBV18 to TRBJ2-1, with 7 bases lining up with TRBD1. Germline V gene sequence: CDR1 KGHSH, CDR2 LQKENI. The trim removed 5 bases at V and 6 bases at J, leaving 16 bases unmatched. The CDR3 is made up of 17 amino acids. CDR3: CASSWTGGTVLGNEQFF. The DNA for the CDR3 is TGTGCCAGCTCATGGACAGGCGGAACTGTTCTGGGCAATGAGCAGTTCTTC.

The sample holds a few counts of this clonotype. The V call is TRBV7-9, the J call TRBJ2-7; D uncertain. Germline CDR1 reads SEHNR; CDR2 reads FQNEAQ (reference sequence). The CDR3 covers 14 residues. The V and J ends lost 4 bases and 7 bases respectively, with 17 bases between them. The CDR3 protein is CASSSETGGGEQYF. In nucleotides, the CDR3 is TGTGCCAGCAGCTCCGAGACCGGCGGTGGTGAGCAGTACTTC.